The rows below give T cell receptor beta chains drawn from one sample of a study of T cell responses to AZD1222 COVID-19 vaccine. Only in-frame clones appear in the TCRdb table, and some are missing; sequencing was by immunoSEQ multiplex PCR. The repertoire holds approximately 70,000 clones, with about nine tenths as singletons. This specimen was peripheral blood, taken on day 0 of AZD1222 vaccination. The receptors shown here come from an adult in good health. Each CDR3 is given with its conserved first and last residue. The D gene is left open where the match is weak. Some rows mark clone size as missing; the rest say once, few, many or name a class of expanded clone.

>TRBD2|TRBV19|once|TRBJ2-3
TGTGCCAGTGGGACTAGCGGGGGGTCAGATACGCAGTATTTT
CASGTSGGSDTQYF
>-|TRBV6-5|few|TRBJ1-1
TGTGCCAGCACACACGGAGGGGTCAGAGGTGAGGCTTTCTTT
CASTHGGVRGEAFF
>TRBD1|TRBV28|-|TRBJ2-7
TGTGCCAGCACCAGGGGGTTAGTAGCCTACGAGCAGTACTTC
CASTRGLVAYEQYF
>TRBD1|TRBV6-2/TRBV6-3|-|TRBJ2-4
TGTGCCAGCAGTTACTCGAAGGGACAGCCCTTAGCCAAAAACATTCAGTACTTC
CASSYSKGQPLAKNIQYF
>-|TRBV11-2|-|TRBJ1-1
TGTGCCAGCAGCTCGAATAGTTTCACTGAAGCTTTCTTT
CASSSNSFTEAFF
>TRBD1|TRBV28|-|TRBJ2-7
TGTGCCAGCAGCCTGGGACAGGAGACCTACGAGCAGTACTTC
CASSLGQETYEQYF
>TRBD2|TRBV7-3|once|TRBJ2-1
TGTGCCAGCAGCTCTTGGACCCCGGGACTAGCGGATTACAATGAGCAGTTCTTC
CASSSWTPGLADYNEQFF
>-|TRBV5-4|-|TRBJ1-1
TGTGCCAGCAGCTACCGGGTTTCGAACACTGAAGCTTTCTTT
CASSYRVSNTEAFF
>-|TRBV5-1|-|TRBJ1-1
TGCGCCAGCAGCGTGGGGCAGAACTGGGAAGCTTTCTTT
CASSVGQNWEAFF
>-|TRBV13|-|TRBJ1-2
TGTGCCAGCAGCTCTGGACGGTATGGCTACACCTTC
CASSSGRYGYTF
>-|TRBV18|-|TRBJ1-6
TGTGCCAGCTCACCACTCCAGGACACCTCATCACCCCTCCACTTT
CASSPLQDTSSPLHF